This T cell receptor (beta chain) was identified during a study of cytomegalovirus exposure and HLA in healthy donors. About the study: The use of the same platform for the 100 to 150 validation repertoires and the roughly 630 first-cohort repertoires was reported by a later analysis. Study-wide findings and caveats: The authors confirmed in vitro that a few CMV-associated chains were specific for CMV antigens. Clusters of TCRs from the first cohort tended to co-occur in the roughly 120 validation repertoires (as a later analysis found). It was reported that the classifier diagnosed cytomegalovirus status with high specificity and sensitivity in both the original and validation cohorts.

In germline, CDR1 is PRHDT, CDR2 FYEKMQ (reference sequence). The CDR3 is 17 residues long. With V trimmed by 2 bases and J by 2 bases, 9 bases remained unmatched. A note on this clone: Its specificity is not known.

Some clones are missing from TCRdb's copy, which holds only in-frame ones; the method was immunoSEQ multiplex PCR. This table has more than 150,000 clones, about 80% appearing once. Material: PBMCs. V gene TRBV13 combines with J gene TRBJ2-3, with 8 bases identical to TRBD2. This clonotype originated in a woman under 30 in good health and CMV-seropositive. The CDR3 region has the DNA TGTGCCAGCAGCTTATACCGGGGGGGCCCGGACACAGATACGCAGTATTTT. As protein: CASSLYRGGPDTDTQYF.